This T cell receptor (beta chain) was obtained from a study of T-cell memory formation after mild COVID-19. A single record per CDR3 protein comes from TCRdb applying MiXCR to the 5' RACE reads. The sample has about 100,000 distinct CDR3 sequences; around 10% are singletons. This CDR3 contains 14 residues. Germline lookup yields CDR1 SEHNR and CDR2 FQNEAQ (reference sequence). Trimming stripped 2 bases from V and 1 base from J, with 6 bases between. The V and J genes are TRBV7-9 and TRBJ2-4; a weak D match, TRBD2 (5 bases). Sample: PBMCs or a T cell subset sorted from them (not recorded which). The TCR was taken from a man aged 18 to 30 who had mild COVID-19 (a few samples of this study predate the infection). Cell type and time point are not known. In DNA, the CDR3 is TGTGCCAGCAGCTTAAGAGGGGCCAAAAACATTCAGTACTTC. Protein product: CASSLRGAKNIQYF.